This passage covers 6 T cell receptor beta chains from one sample sequenced in a study of graft-versus-host responses after intestinal transplantation (dated by TCRdb to about 2021). Libraries were made using the immunoSEQ multiplex PCR assay. This immuneACCESS table, as held by TCRdb, lists in-frame sequences with V and J called but not all clones. Of the missing ones, under half trace to an unresolved V gene in checked studies; the others have no known cause. The table for this sample lists tens of thousands of clones; 94% of them were counted only once. In total, the top ten clones hold less than 0.55% of the sample. Antigens for these TCRs are unknown. The time point tag for this specimen amounts to: cells obtained before transplantation from donor or recipient. The specimen comprised unstimulated CD8+ T cells sorted from spleen or lymph node cells, sampled before intestinal transplant. The receptors originated from a human donor who received an intestinal transplant.

This chain links TRBV5-6 with TRBJ2-7, with D perhaps TRBD1 or TRBD2 (5 bases each). CDR3 size: 13 residues. Trimming took 6 bases from V and 1 from J, leaving 11 bases between them. Germline loops: CDR1 SGHDT, CDR2 YYEEEE. The CDR3 coding sequence is TGTGCCAGCACCCCAGGGAGTTCCTACGAGCAGTACTTC. Residues: CASTPGSSYEQYF.

The CDR3 region has the DNA TGCGCCAGCAGCCGAACAGCTAGTGGGGCTAATGAGCAGTTCTTC. Translating gives CASSRTASGANEQFF. The chain carries TRBV4-1 and TRBJ2-1, with a weak D call TRBD1 (5 bases). Germline CDR1 reads MGHRA; CDR2 reads YSYEKL. V shed 4 bases and J shed 7 bases, with 17 bases lying between them. The CDR3 covers 15 residues.

The V and J genes are TRBV5-4 and TRBJ2-7; D gene unclear. The CDR3 runs 15 residues. Looked up from germline, CDR1 is SGHNT and CDR2 is YYREEE (reference sequence). The ends were cut back, 0 bases at V and 2 bases at J, with 12 bases in the middle. The CDR3 DNA reads as TGTGCCAGCAGCTTGGATAGTGTGCCAACCTACGAGCAGTACTTC. Translating gives CASSLDSVPTYEQYF. The full variable domain, its missing parts supplied by reference TRBV5-4 and TRBJ2-7, is ETGVTQSPTHLIKTRGQQVTLRCSSQSGHNTVSWYQQALGQGPQFIFQYYREEENGRGNFPPRFSGLQFPNYSSELNVNALELDDSALYLCASSLDSVPTYEQYFGPGTRLTVT.

The genes are TRBV7-3 and TRBJ2-1, with no clear D. With 2 bases removed from V and 10 bases from J, the gap between germline ends came to 12 bases. This CDR3 is built from 13 residues. Germline lookup yields CDR1 SGHTA and CDR2 FQGTGA. CDR3 loop: CASSLGSRVEQFF. CDR3 coding DNA: TGTGCCAGCAGCTTAGGGTCTAGAGTCGAGCAGTTCTTC.

The J gene is TRBJ1-2, the V gene TRBV6-1, with D maybe TRBD1 (6 bases). Germline V gives CDR1 MNHNS, CDR2 SASEGT. This CDR3 region has 12 residues. Trimming pared 10 bases from V and 5 bases from J, leaving 14 bases between. CDR3 region: CATLDRRYGYTF. In DNA, the CDR3 is TGTGCCACCTTGGACAGACGGTATGGCTACACCTTC.

This chain uses TRBV18 with TRBJ2-1; D call uncertain. CDR1 KGHSH and CDR2 LQKENI come from the germline V gene. Trimming cost V 3 bases and J 6 bases, with 3 bases left between them. The CDR3 loop spans 11 amino acids. Here the CDR3 reads CASSPGNEQFF. The CDR3 nucleotides are TGTGCCAGCTCACCTGGCAATGAGCAGTTCTTC.